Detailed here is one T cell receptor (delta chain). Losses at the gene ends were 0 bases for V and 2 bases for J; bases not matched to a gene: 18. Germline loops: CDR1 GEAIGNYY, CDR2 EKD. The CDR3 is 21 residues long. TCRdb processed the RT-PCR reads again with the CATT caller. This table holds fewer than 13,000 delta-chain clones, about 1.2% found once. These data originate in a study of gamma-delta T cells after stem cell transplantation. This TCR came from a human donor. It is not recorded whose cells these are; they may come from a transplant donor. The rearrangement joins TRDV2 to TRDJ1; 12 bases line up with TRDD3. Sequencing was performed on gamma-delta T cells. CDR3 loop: CACDTLLRPGGYARVTDKLIF. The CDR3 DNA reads TGTGCCTGTGACACCCTCCTACGTCCTGGGGGATACGCCCGGGTAACCGATAAACTCATCTTT.